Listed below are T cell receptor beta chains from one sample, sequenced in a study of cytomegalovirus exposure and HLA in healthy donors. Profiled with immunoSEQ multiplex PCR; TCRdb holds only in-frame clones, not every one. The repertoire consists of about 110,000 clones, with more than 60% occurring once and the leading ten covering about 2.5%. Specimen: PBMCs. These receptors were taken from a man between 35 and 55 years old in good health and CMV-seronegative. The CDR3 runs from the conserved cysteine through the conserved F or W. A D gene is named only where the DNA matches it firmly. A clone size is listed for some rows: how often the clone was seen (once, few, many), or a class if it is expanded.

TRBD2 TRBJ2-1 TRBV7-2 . TGTGCCAGCAGCTTAGAGGCGGGGGTAAGGTATGAGCAGTTCTTC CASSLEAGVRYEQFF
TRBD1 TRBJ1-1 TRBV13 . TGTGCCAGCAGCTACACCCAGGGGGCTGAAGCTTTCTTT CASSYTQGAEAFF
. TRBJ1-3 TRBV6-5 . TGTGCCAGCAGTCCAGGGGCAAGCTCTGGAAACACCATATATTTT CASSPGASSGNTIYF
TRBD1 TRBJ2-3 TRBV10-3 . TGTGCCATCAGTGAGTTACAGGGGGGCACAGATACGCAGTATTTT CAISELQGGTDTQYF
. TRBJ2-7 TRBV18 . TGTGCCAGCTCACAGGAACAGTCCTACGAGCAGTACTTC CASSQEQSYEQYF
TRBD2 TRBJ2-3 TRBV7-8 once TGTGCCAGCAGCTTTAGCGGGGGCACAGATACGCAGTATTTT CASSFSGGTDTQYF
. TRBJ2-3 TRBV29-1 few TGCAGCGTTGAAGTAGAGGGATTAGCAGATACGCAGTATTTT CSVEVEGLADTQYF
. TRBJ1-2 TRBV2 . TGTGCCAGCAGTGAATTCAGTGTTAACTATGGCCACACCTTC CASSEFSVNYGHTF
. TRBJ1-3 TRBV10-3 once TGTGCCATCAGTGAACCGCGCTCTGGAAACACCATATATTTT CAISEPRSGNTIYF
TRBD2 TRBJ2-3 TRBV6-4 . TGTGCCAGCAGTGCTAGCGGGGGGGCCACCGATACGCAGTATTTT CASSASGGATDTQYF
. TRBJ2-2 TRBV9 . TGTGCCAGCAGGGCTACAGGGGGAGGGGACACCGGGGAGCTGTTTTTT CASRATGGGDTGELFF